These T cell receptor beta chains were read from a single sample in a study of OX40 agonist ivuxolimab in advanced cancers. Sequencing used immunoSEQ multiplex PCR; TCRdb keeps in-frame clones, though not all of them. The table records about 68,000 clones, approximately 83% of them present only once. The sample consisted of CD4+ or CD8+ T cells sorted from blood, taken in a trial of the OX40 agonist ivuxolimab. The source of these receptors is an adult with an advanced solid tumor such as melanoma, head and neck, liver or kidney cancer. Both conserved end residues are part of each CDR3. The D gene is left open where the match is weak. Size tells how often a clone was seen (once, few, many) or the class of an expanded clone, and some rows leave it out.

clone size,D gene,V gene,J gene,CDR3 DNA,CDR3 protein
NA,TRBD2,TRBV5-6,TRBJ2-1,TGTGCCAGCAGCTTACGGTTGAGAAGGGAGGGGAATGAGCAGTTCTTC,CASSLRLRREGNEQFF
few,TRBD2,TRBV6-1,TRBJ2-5,TGTGCCAGCAGTGAAGCAGTAGCGGGGTCGGAGACCCAGTACTTC,CASSEAVAGSETQYF
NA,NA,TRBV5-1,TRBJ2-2,TGCGCCAGCAGCTTGGCCGGGGGAGGCGGGGAGCTGTTTTTT,CASSLAGGGGELFF
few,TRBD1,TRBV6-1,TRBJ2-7,TGTGCCAGCAGACGCACAGGGGTCTACGAGCAGTACTTC,CASRRTGVYEQYF
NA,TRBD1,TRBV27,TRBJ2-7,TGTGCCAGCAGCCGAAATGGACAGGGTGAAGCCTACGAGCAGTACTTC,CASSRNGQGEAYEQYF
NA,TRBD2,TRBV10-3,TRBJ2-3,TGTGCCATCAGTGAGTCTGGCGGGGGGGAACAGTATTTT,CAISESGGGEQYF
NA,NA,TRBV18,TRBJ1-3,TGTGCCAGCTCACCCGACCCCGGTAAGATGACGAGCTCTGGAAACACCATATATTTT,CASSPDPGKMTSSGNTIYF
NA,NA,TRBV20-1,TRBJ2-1,TGCAGTGCTGGGACCTACAATGAGCAGTTCTTC,CSAGTYNEQFF
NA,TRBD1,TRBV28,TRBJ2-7,TGTGCCAGCAGCTCCCCCCCCGGACAGGGCTACGAGCAGTACTTC,CASSSPPGQGYEQYF
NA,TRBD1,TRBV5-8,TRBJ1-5,TGTGCCAGCAGCCGCGAACAGGGGGGTAAGGATCAGCCCCAGCATTTT,CASSREQGGKDQPQHF
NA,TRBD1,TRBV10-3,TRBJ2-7,TGTGCCATCAGGAGGACAGGGGCCGGCTACGAGCAGTACTTC,CAIRRTGAGYEQYF
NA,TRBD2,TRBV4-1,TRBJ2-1,TGCGCCAGCAGCCAAGGTTATGCGGGGGGGCCCTACAATGAGCAGTTCTTC,CASSQGYAGGPYNEQFF
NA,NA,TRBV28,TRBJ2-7,TGTGCCAGCAGAACCCAGGCGGGGATCCACGAGCAGTACTTC,CASRTQAGIHEQYF
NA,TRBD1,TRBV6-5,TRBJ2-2,TGTGCCAGCAGTTACTTAGGACAGGGGAACACCGGGGAGCTGTTTTTT,CASSYLGQGNTGELFF
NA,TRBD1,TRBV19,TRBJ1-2,TGTGCCAGTAAGGGGAAGGGGGACAGACAGTACCCCTATGGCTACACCTTC,CASKGKGDRQYPYGYTF
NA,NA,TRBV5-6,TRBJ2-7,TGTGCCAGCAGCTTTGGTCAGCTAGCCTACGAGCAGTACTTC,CASSFGQLAYEQYF
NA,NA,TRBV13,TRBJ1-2,TGTGCCAGCAGCTTGGGGGATGGCTACACCTTC,CASSLGDGYTF
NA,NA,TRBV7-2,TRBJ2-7,TGTGCCAGCAGCTTAGGGACAGCCTCCTACGAGCAGTACTTC,CASSLGTASYEQYF
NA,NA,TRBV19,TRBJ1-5,TGTGCCAGTAGTGTTGCTTCCAGCAATCAGCCCCAGCATTTT,CASSVASSNQPQHF
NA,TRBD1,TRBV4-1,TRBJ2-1,TGCGCCAGCAGCAAACAGGGGGATAGCTCCTACAATGAGCAGTTCTTC,CASSKQGDSSYNEQFF